What follows are 13 T cell receptor beta chains derived from one specimen sequenced in a study of vaccination and CD4 T cells after COVID-19 (dated by TCRdb to about 2022). Reading the label with the study, this specimen's treatment or condition is: approximately 9-day PBMC culture with coronavirus spike peptide pools or control peptides (ViraFEST assay). Their recognized antigens are unknown. The library came from PCR. Sequencing was performed on an Illumina iSeq 100. TCR sequencing of DNA from cultured CD4+ T cells used the Oncomine TCR Beta short-read assay at the Johns Hopkins FTIC core. TCRdb took the public reads, trimmed them with fastp at Q25, ran MiXCR for clone calling and kept in-frame beta chains. Rows with one shared CDR3 protein collapse into an entry with the most common genes and DNA. The sample records 7,000 to 8,500 distinct CDR3 sequences, 60% of which are singletons. Jointly, the top ten make up about 33% of the sample.

Sequencing was carried out using CD4+ T cells from blood, cultured in vitro. The receptors stem from a human donor who had recovered from COVID-19.

This clonotype was seen a handful of times. The V call is TRBV20-1, the J call TRBJ1-4; D not certain. The length of the CDR3 is 13 residues. Trimming removed 0 bases from V and 11 bases from J, with 13 bases in between. Germline V CDR1 and CDR2: DFQATT, SNEGSKA (reference sequence). CDR3 residues: CSARDPRVGKLFF. CDR3 DNA: TGCAGTGCTAGAGATCCGAGGGTGGGCAAACTGTTTTTT.

This clonotype turned up a few times. The chain's CDR3 is CASSQDYPLNREQYF. The CDR3 nucleotides read TGCGCCAGCAGCCAAGATTACCCCCTAAATCGGGAGCAGTACTTC. The chain employs TRBV4-3 and TRBJ2-7; D is unresolved. Trimming pared 0 bases from V and 7 bases from J, leaving 16 bases between. Germline V gene lookup returns CDR1 LGHNA and CDR2 YSLEER. CDR3 length equals 15 residues.

This chain connects TRBV7-9 to TRBJ1-1, with unresolved D. The CDR3 has 12 residues. The germline V and J ends were trimmed by 1 base and 0 bases, with 0 bases remaining between them. Germline V lookup: CDR1 SEHNR, CDR2 FQNEAQ (reference sequence). The CDR3 DNA sequence: TGTGCCAGCAGCTTAGTGAACACTGAAGCTTTCTTT. Residues: CASSLVNTEAFF. The whole variable domain, filled in from reference TRBV7-9 and TRBJ1-1, reads DTGVSQNPRHKITKRGQNVTFRCDPISEHNRLYWYRQTLGQGPEFLTYFQNEAQLEKSRLLSDRFSAERPKGSFSTLEIQRTEQGDSAMYLCASSLVNTEAFFGQGTRLTVV.

The chain carries TRBV19 and TRBJ1-2; no reliable D call. The V end was cut by 7 bases, the J end by 2 bases, with 17 bases between. The CDR3 contains 15 residues. Germline V CDR1 and CDR2: LNHDA, SQIVND (reference sequence). The CDR3 here is CASTLDARVNYGYTF. In nucleotides, the CDR3 is TGTGCCAGTACCCTCGATGCCAGAGTAAACTATGGCTACACCTTC.

This rearrangement joins TRBV2 to TRBJ1-6; maybe TRBD1 (5 bases). Between the trimmed V and J ends, which lost 4 bases and 7 bases, there was a span of 8 bases. This CDR3 is built from 13 residues. CDR1 and CDR2 from the germline V gene are SNHLY and FYNNEI. In DNA form, the CDR3 reads TGTGCCAGCAGTGGACAGATAAATTCACCCCTCCACTTT. Translation gives CASSGQINSPLHF.

The chain joins TRBV11-1 to TRBJ2-3; D might be TRBD2 (5 bases). Germline CDR1 SGHAT, CDR2 FQDESV (reference sequence). The CDR3 consists of 15 residues. Trimming removed 7 bases at V and 1 base at J, with 15 bases between. CDR3 sequence (DNA): TGTGCCAGCACACGTCAGGTGGGAGGCACAGATACGCAGTATTTT. Protein sequence: CASTRQVGGTDTQYF.

The chain is built from TRBV7-2 and TRBJ2-7, with no clear D. This CDR3 region has 13 residues. Per germline, CDR1 SGHTA and CDR2 FQGNSA. V shed 5 bases and J shed 1 base, with 9 bases lying between them. As DNA, the CDR3 is TGTGCCAGCAGCCAGAGACAATCCTACGAGCAGTACTTC. Residues: CASSQRQSYEQYF.

This chain uses TRBV7-9 with TRBJ2-1; D call uncertain. Germline-derived CDR1 and CDR2 are SEHNR and FQNEAQ (reference sequence). The CDR3 is 17 amino acids. Deletions cut 9 bases from V and 0 bases from J, with 21 bases between. The CDR3 is CASGRLMWASSYNEQFF. In nucleotides, the CDR3 is TGTGCCAGTGGTAGACTTATGTGGGCTAGCTCCTACAATGAGCAGTTCTTC.

This clonotype is medium-sized (0.01 to 0.1%) by share. The rearrangement joins TRBV5-4 to TRBJ2-5; TRBD2 might be the D (7 bases). CDR1 and CDR2 (germline): SGHNT, YYREEE (reference sequence). The length of the CDR3 is 14 residues. The V end was cut by 1 base, the J end by 7 bases, with 14 bases between. CDR3 sequence: CASSLYQGRVTQYF. In nucleotides, the CDR3 is TGTGCCAGCAGCTTGTATCAGGGGAGGGTGACCCAGTACTTC.

V gene TRBV6-2 or TRBV6-3 combines with J gene TRBJ2-3; 7 nucleotides align to TRBD2. With V trimmed by 0 bases and J by 2 bases, 5 bases remained unmatched. The CDR3 length is 16 residues. Per germline, CDR1 MNHEY and CDR2 SVGEGT. The chain's CDR3 is CASSYSSSGTTDTQYF. The CDR3 DNA follows: TGTGCCAGCAGTTACTCCTCTAGCGGTACCACAGATACGCAGTATTTT.

This clonotype was seen just once. This chain links TRBV6-5 with TRBJ1-2, with TRBD1 matching over 8 bases. The V and J ends lost 1 base and 4 bases, in that order; junction bases with no gene match: 5. CDR1 MNHEY and CDR2 SVGAGI come from the germline V gene. This CDR3 spans 15 amino acids. In nucleotides, the CDR3 is TGTGCCAGCAGTTACTATCGGACAGGGACCTATGGCTACACCTTC. Encoded protein: CASSYYRTGTYGYTF.

The chain carries TRBV14 and TRBJ1-6; no definite D call. Germline V CDR1 and CDR2: SGHDN, FVKESK. The CDR3 consists of 14 residues. Trimming cost V 1 base and J 9 bases, with 10 bases left between them. CDR3 residues: CASSQVGPSSPLHF. Written as DNA, the CDR3 is TGTGCCAGCAGCCAAGTTGGACCGAGTTCACCCCTCCACTTT.

The chain recombines TRBV2 with TRBJ2-1, with D tentatively TRBD1 (6 bases). CDR3 length equals 14 residues. The germline V gene encodes CDR1 SNHLY and CDR2 FYNNEI. V lost 1 base, J lost 3 bases, and 7 bases lay in between. The chain's CDR3 is CASSEGGHYNEQFF. The CDR3 DNA follows: TGTGCCAGCAGTGAAGGGGGGCACTACAATGAGCAGTTCTTC.